This TCR beta chain was recovered during a study of cytomegalovirus exposure and HLA in healthy donors. Study-level findings and limits: A cluster of highly shared sequence variants was likely a sequencing artifact. Cytomegalovirus status was reportedly diagnosed by the classifier with high sensitivity and specificity. In vitro data verified three CMV-associated chains as specific for CMV antigens.

Only a few counts were recorded for this clone. What it binds is not known. The CDR3 sequence is 14 residues long. The germline V gene encodes CDR1 LGHNA and CDR2 YNFKEQ. With V trimmed by 3 bases and J by 4 bases, 5 bases remained unmatched. The PCR had 60 Vbeta and 13 Jbeta primers. Measured with immunoSEQ multiplex PCR; TCRdb has only the in-frame clones, and not every one. The sample has approximately 170,000 clones, about 75% seen once. The specimen was PBMCs. The TCR sequence derives from a man between 18 and 35 years old in good health and CMV-seropositive. J is TRBJ2-5 and V is TRBV4-2; 7 bases match TRBD2. CDR3 in DNA: TGTGCCAGCAGCCACCTACTAGCGACAGAGACCCAGTACTTC. It specifies CASSHLLATETQYF.